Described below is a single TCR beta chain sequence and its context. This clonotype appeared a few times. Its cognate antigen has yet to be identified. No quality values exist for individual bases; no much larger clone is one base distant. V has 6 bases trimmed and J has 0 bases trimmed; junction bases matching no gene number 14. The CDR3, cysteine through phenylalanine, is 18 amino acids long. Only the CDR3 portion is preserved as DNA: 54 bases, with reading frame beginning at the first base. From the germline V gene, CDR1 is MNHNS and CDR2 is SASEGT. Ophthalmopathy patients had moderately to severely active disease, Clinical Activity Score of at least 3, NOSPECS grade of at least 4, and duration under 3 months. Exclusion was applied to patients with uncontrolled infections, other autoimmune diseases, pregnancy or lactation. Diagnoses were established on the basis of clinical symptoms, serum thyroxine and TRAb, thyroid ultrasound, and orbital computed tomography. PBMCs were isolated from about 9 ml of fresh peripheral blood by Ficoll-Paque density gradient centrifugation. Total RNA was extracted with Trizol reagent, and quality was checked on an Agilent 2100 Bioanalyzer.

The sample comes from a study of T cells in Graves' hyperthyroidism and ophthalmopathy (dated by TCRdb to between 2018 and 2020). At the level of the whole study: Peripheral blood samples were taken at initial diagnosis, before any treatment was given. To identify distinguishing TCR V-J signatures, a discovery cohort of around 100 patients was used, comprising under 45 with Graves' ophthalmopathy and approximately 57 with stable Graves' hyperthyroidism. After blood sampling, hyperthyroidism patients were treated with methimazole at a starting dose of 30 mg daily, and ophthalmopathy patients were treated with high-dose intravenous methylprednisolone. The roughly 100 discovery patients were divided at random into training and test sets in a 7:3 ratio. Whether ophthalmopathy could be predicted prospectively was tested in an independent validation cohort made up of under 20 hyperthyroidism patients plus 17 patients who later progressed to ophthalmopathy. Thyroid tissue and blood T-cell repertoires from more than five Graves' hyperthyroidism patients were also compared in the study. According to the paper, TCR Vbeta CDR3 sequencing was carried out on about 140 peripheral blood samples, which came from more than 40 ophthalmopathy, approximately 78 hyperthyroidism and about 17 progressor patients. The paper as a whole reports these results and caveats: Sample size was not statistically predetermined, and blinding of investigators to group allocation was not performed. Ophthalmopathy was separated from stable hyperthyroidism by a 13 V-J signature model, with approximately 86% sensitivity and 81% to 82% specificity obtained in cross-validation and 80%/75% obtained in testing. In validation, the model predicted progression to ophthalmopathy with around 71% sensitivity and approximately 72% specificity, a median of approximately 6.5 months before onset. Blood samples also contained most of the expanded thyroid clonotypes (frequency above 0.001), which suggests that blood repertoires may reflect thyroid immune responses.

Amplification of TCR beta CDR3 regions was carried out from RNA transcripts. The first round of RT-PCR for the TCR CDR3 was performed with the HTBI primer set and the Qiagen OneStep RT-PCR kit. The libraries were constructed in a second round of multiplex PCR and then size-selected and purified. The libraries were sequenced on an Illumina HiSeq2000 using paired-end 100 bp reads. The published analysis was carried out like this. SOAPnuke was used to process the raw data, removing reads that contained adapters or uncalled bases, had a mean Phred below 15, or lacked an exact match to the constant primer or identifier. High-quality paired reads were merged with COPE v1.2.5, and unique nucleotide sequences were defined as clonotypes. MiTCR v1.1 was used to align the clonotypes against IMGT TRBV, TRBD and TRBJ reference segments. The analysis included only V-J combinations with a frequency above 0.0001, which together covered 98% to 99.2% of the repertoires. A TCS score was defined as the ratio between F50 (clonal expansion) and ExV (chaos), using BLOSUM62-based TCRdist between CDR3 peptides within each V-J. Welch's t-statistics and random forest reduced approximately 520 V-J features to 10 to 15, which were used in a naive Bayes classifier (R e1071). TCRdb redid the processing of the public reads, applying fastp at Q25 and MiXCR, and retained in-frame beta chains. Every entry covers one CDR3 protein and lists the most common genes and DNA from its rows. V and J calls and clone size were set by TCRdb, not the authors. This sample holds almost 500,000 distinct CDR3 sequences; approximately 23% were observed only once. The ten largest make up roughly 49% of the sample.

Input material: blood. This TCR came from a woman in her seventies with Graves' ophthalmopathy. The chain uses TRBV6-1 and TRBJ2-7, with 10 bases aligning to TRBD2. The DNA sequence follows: TGTGCCAGCAGCCCCTCCCCGACTAGCGGGCAATTCTCCTACGAGCAGTACTTC. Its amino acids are CASSPSPTSGQFSYEQYF.